The 20 T cell receptor beta chains below all came from one sample that was sequenced in a study of T-cell reconstitution after alpha-beta-depleted transplantation in children (dated by TCRdb to the mid-2010s). What the treatment or condition label conveys for this sample: allogeneic hematopoietic cell transplantation with graft depleted of TCRalphabeta T cells and CD19 B cells. Libraries were made using PCR. TCRdb shows the sequencer as Illumina HiSeq 2500. TCR libraries were prepared with molecular barcoding, using unique molecular identifiers to normalize TCRbeta repertoire quantification. Clones were called with MiXCR by TCRdb after fastp trimmed the public reads at Q25, and only in-frame beta chains were retained. Duplicate CDR3 protein sequences are folded into a single record with the most common DNA and genes. Across this sample there are about 640,000 distinct CDR3 sequences, with approximately 12% seen only once. 2% to 2.5% of the sample is taken by the ten largest.

The source material was PBMCs, mostly from graft donor cells, sampled 360 days after TCRalphabeta/CD19-depleted stem cell transplant. These receptors all come from a male patient younger than 18 who had a stem cell transplant for acute myeloid leukemia, so the T cells may come from the graft donor.

In this sample, this clonotype turned up many times. This CDR3 reads CASSLATSGREQYF. The CDR3 DNA follows: TGCGCCAGCAGCTTGGCGACTAGCGGGCGGGAGCAGTACTTC. The V gene is TRBV5-1, the J gene TRBJ2-7, with TRBD2 matching over 10 bases. CDR1 and CDR2 from the germline V gene are SGHRS and YFSETQ. Trimming at V came to 0 bases and at J to 7 bases, leaving 4 bases not matched to a gene. This CDR3 is 14 amino acids long.

There are a few counts of this clonotype. CDR3 sequence: CASRTVLDTQYF. The DNA of the CDR3 is TGTGCCAGCAGGACTGTATTAGATACGCAGTATTTT. J is TRBJ2-3 and V is TRBV12-3 or TRBV12-4; D not resolved. Trimming took 6 bases from V and 5 from J, leaving 9 bases between them. CDR3 size: 12 residues.

The chain combines TRBV6-4 with TRBJ2-3, with 12 positions matching TRBD2. CDR1 MRHNA and CDR2 SNTAGT come from the germline V gene. With 8 bases clipped from V and 5 bases from J, the junction kept 8 bases outside the gene matches. This CDR3 spans 15 amino acids. The CDR3 region is CASALLAGGGDTQYF. CDR3 in DNA: TGTGCCAGCGCTTTACTAGCGGGGGGAGGAGATACGCAGTATTTT.

In its sample, this clonotype was seen a few times. The J gene is TRBJ2-1, the V gene TRBV20-1; 9 nucleotides line up with TRBD2. The CDR3 extends over 20 amino acids. CDR1 is DFQATT and CDR2 is SNEGSKA in the germline V gene (reference sequence). The J segment lost 6 bases and the V segment lost 2 bases, leaving 23 bases of the junction unmatched. This CDR3 reads CSARFRGLGSGRFVPNEQFF. The CDR3 DNA reads as TGCAGTGCTAGATTTCGGGGCTTGGGTAGCGGGAGATTTGTACCCAATGAGCAGTTCTTC.

This clonotype was seen only a few times. V and J are TRBV28 and TRBJ1-5; TRBD1 agrees at 8 bases. This CDR3 spans 15 amino acids. Trimming removed 10 bases from V and 6 bases from J; junction bases left unmatched: 14. In germline, CDR1 is MDHEN, CDR2 SYDVKM. CDR3 coding DNA: TGTGCCATCTCGTCAGGACAGGGAGTCAGTCAGCCCCAGCATTTT. As protein: CAISSGQGVSQPQHF.

The rearrangement uses TRBV5-1 and TRBJ2-3; 9 bases are shared with TRBD2. Germline V gives CDR1 SGHRS, CDR2 YFSETQ. V trimming: 2 bases; J trimming: 3 bases; junction bases outside the gene matches: 7. This CDR3 contains 16 residues. The CDR3 here is CASSLAGGLATDTQYF. The CDR3, as DNA: TGCGCCAGCAGCTTAGCGGGGGGTCTAGCGACAGATACGCAGTATTTT. Full variable domain (outside the CDR3, taken from reference TRBV5-1 and TRBJ2-3): KAGVTQTPRYLIKTRGQQVTLSCSPISGHRSVSWYQQTPGQGLQFLFEYFSETQRNKGNFPGRFSGRQFSNSRSEMNVSTLELGDSALYLCASSLAGGLATDTQYFGPGTRLTVL.

This sequence joins TRBV7-9 and TRBJ2-7; no reliable D call. In germline, CDR1 is SEHNR, CDR2 FQNEAQ (reference sequence). V was pared by 5 bases and J by 2 bases, with 13 bases between. The CDR3 contains 14 residues. The CDR3, as DNA: TGTGCCAGCAGCCAGCCTCTTTCCCCCTACGAGCAGTACTTC. Encoded protein: CASSQPLSPYEQYF.

This clonotype was detected only a few times. The CDR3: CASIKAGNTGELFF. The CDR3 nucleotides read TGTGCCAGTATTAAGGCGGGGAACACCGGGGAGCTGTTTTTT. The rearrangement joins TRBV19 to TRBJ2-2; D perhaps matches TRBD2 (5 bases). In germline, CDR1 is LNHDA, CDR2 SQIVND (reference sequence). The CDR3 runs to 14 residues. With 7 bases removed from V and 1 base from J, the gap between germline ends came to 10 bases.

This clonotype showed up just a few times. This sequence joins TRBV12-3 or TRBV12-4 and TRBJ1-2; D is undetermined. The ends were cut back, 0 bases at V and 4 bases at J, with 18 bases in the middle. The CDR3 runs to 17 residues. The CDR3 here is CASSLAQFRHRTYGYTF. For the CDR3, the DNA is TGTGCCAGCAGTTTAGCGCAATTCCGACACCGTACCTATGGCTACACCTTC.

V and J are TRBV5-4 and TRBJ2-2; 9 positions agree with TRBD1. The CDR3 has 15 residues. J was trimmed by 5 bases and V by 3 bases; bases with no gene match: 5. Germline V lookup: CDR1 SGHNT, CDR2 YYREEE (reference sequence). This CDR3 reads CASSSRQGVTGELFF. The CDR3 coding sequence is TGTGCCAGCAGCTCCCGACAGGGGGTTACCGGGGAGCTGTTTTTT. The full variable domain, completed using reference TRBV5-4 and TRBJ2-2, is ETGVTQSPTHLIKTRGQQVTLRCSSQSGHNTVSWYQQALGQGPQFIFQYYREEENGRGNFPPRFSGLQFPNYSSELNVNALELDDSALYLCASSSRQGVTGELFFGEGSRLTVL.

This chain uses TRBV7-8 with TRBJ2-5; D gene uncertain. Trimming shortened V by 6 bases and J by 4 bases, and 9 bases separated the two germline ends. The CDR3 consists of 12 residues. From germline, CDR1 is SGHVS and CDR2 FQNEAQ. This CDR3 is CASRVGLETQYF. In nucleotides, the CDR3 is TGTGCCAGCAGGGTGGGGTTAGAGACCCAGTACTTC.

The chain uses TRBV20-1 and TRBJ2-7; 13 bases fit TRBD2. The CDR3 is made up of 17 amino acids. Trimming at V came to 0 bases and at J to 5 bases, leaving 10 bases not matched to a gene. Germline CDR1 and CDR2: DFQATT and SNEGSKA (reference sequence). CDR3 coding DNA: TGCAGTGCTAGAGATGCCCCCGGACTAGCGGGAGCCCACGAGCAGTACTTC. Its translation: CSARDAPGLAGAHEQYF.

This clonotype has a count of ten or more. V usage is TRBV28 and J usage is TRBJ2-3; weak D call: TRBD2 (6 bases). CDR1 is MDHEN and CDR2 is SYDVKM in the germline V gene. V lost 7 bases and J lost 2, with 13 bases in between. This CDR3 is 14 amino acids long. For the CDR3, the DNA is TGTGCCAGCAAGTGGGGCGGGGTCACAGATACGCAGTATTTT. Translation gives CASKWGGVTDTQYF. The full variable domain, completed using reference TRBV28 and TRBJ2-3, is DVKVTQSSRYLVKRTGEKVFLECVQDMDHENMFWYRQDPGLGLRLIYFSYDVKMKEKGDIPEGYSVSREKKERFSLILESASTNQTSMYLCASKWGGVTDTQYFGPGTRLTVL.

This chain joins TRBV20-1 and TRBJ2-1; D gene ambiguous. V lost 0 bases to trimming and J lost 3 bases, with 6 bases between them. The CDR3 sequence is 13 residues long. Germline CDR1 and CDR2: DFQATT and SNEGSKA (reference sequence). The CDR3 here is CSARDGGYNEQFF. CDR3 sequence (DNA): TGCAGTGCTAGAGATGGCGGCTACAATGAGCAGTTCTTC.

In this sample, this clonotype turned up many times. The chain carries TRBV5-1 and TRBJ2-1, with 7 bases that match TRBD2. The V and J ends lost 2 bases and 7 bases, in that order; junction bases with no gene match: 6. The CDR3 has 14 residues. The V gene's germline CDR1 is SGHRS and CDR2 YFSETQ. This CDR3 reads CASSFGLDQNEQFF. CDR3 bases: TGCGCCAGCAGCTTTGGACTAGATCAAAATGAGCAGTTCTTC. The variable domain in full, completed from reference TRBV5-1 and TRBJ2-1, reads KAGVTQTPRYLIKTRGQQVTLSCSPISGHRSVSWYQQTPGQGLQFLFEYFSETQRNKGNFPGRFSGRQFSNSRSEMNVSTLELGDSALYLCASSFGLDQNEQFFGPGTRLTVL.

The chain is built from TRBV6-2 or TRBV6-3 and TRBJ2-7, with a tentative D call TRBD1 (5 bases). Germline lookup yields CDR1 MNHEY and CDR2 SVGEGT. The CDR3 is 14 amino acids. Trimming removed 3 bases at V and 5 bases at J, with 14 bases between. The DNA for the CDR3 is TGTGCCAGCAGTTATTGGCAGGGCAGCCACGAGCAGTACTTC. Translated, it gives CASSYWQGSHEQYF.

In this sample, this clonotype turned up a few times. The J gene is TRBJ2-1, the V gene TRBV20-1; D may be TRBD1 or TRBD2 (5 bases each). The CDR3 is made up of 16 amino acids. V shed 1 base and J shed 0 bases, with 13 bases lying between them. Germline lookup yields CDR1 DFQATT and CDR2 SNEGSKA (reference sequence). The CDR3 coding sequence is TGCAGTGCTAGAGTGCCGGGACCAAGCTCCTACAATGAGCAGTTCTTC. Translation gives CSARVPGPSSYNEQFF.

This clonotype was seen a handful of times. This chain uses TRBV10-3 with TRBJ1-5; 9 bases match TRBD1. Germline CDR1 is ENHRY and CDR2 is SYGVKD. V gave up 3 bases and J gave up 6 bases; unmatched junction bases: 9. The CDR3 contains 16 residues. DNA for the CDR3: TGTGCCATCAGTGATCGGGACAGGGAGGCGAGTCAGCCCCAGCATTTT. Translated, it gives CAISDRDREASQPQHF.

The rearrangement links TRBV6-2 or TRBV6-3 to TRBJ2-7, with TRBD2 matching 10 bases. This CDR3 comprises 15 residues. Germline V gene lookup returns CDR1 MNHEY and CDR2 SVGEGT. V was clipped by 7 bases and J by 2 bases; unmatched bases: 8. CDR3 DNA sequence: TGTGCCAGCAACCCACTAGCGGGGTTTCCCTACGAGCAGTACTTC. Translated: CASNPLAGFPYEQYF.

The gene calls are TRBV18 and TRBJ2-1, with 10 nucleotides matching TRBD2. The CDR3 covers 14 residues. CDR1 is KGHSH and CDR2 is LQKENI in the germline V gene. The ends lost 6 bases at V and 5 bases at J; junction bases unmatched: 4. The CDR3 spells CASSQTSGNNEQFF. CDR3 DNA sequence: TGTGCCAGCTCCCAAACTAGCGGGAACAATGAGCAGTTCTTC. Full variable domain (outside the CDR3, taken from reference TRBV18 and TRBJ2-1): NAGVMQNPRHLVRRRGQEARLRCSPMKGHSHVYWYRQLPEEGLKFMVYLQKENIIDESGMPKERFSAEFPKEGPSILRIQQVVRGDSAAYFCASSQTSGNNEQFFGPGTRLTVL.